This record covers a single T cell receptor (beta chain). Stated time point: newly diagnosed GD, antithyroid drugs for less than 3 months. The authors made the TCR library using RNA they extracted from PBMCs. V lost 3 bases, J lost 4 bases, and 5 bases stayed unmatched. CDR3 length equals 15 residues. The V gene's germline CDR1 is MDHEN and CDR2 SYDVKM. In building TCR beta libraries, iRepertoire HTBI primers were used together with Arm-PCR of CDR3 regions. TCRdb analysed the multiplex PCR reads with MiXCR anew, one entry per CDR3 protein. The profile shows over 350,000 distinct CDR3 sequences, approximately 15% of them singletons. The sample belongs to a study of regulatory T cells in long-lasting Graves disease. These same records also appear under a second study, on T cells in Graves' hyperthyroidism and ophthalmopathy.

The J gene is TRBJ2-5, the V gene TRBV28; 10 positions agree with TRBD2. This specimen was peripheral blood mononuclear cells (PBMCs), taken at new diagnosis, from a patient treated with antithyroid drugs. The receptor's source is a woman aged 40 to 50 with Graves disease. This chain's CDR3 is CASSFLAGVRETQYF. CDR3 bases: TGTGCCAGCAGTTTCCTAGCGGGAGTTCGAGAGACCCAGTACTTC.